The clone carrying this TCR beta chain was detected only a few times. TCRbeta library construction was performed incorporating unique molecular identifiers. TCRdb reprocessed the PCR reads via MiXCR and lists one record per CDR3 protein. The sample holds under 140,000 distinct CDR3 sequences, around a tenth seen once. This sample is part of a study of T-cell reconstitution after alpha-beta-depleted transplantation in children. CDR1 MNHEY and CDR2 SVGEGT come from the germline V gene. The CDR3 covers 17 residues. Between the trimmed V and J ends, which lost 0 bases and 2 bases, there was a span of 16 bases.

The sequenced sample was PBMCs from the stem cell graft donor, obtained from the stem cell graft. The receptor was isolated from a human donor who donated a stem cell graft to a child with acute lymphoblastic leukemia. The chain has TRBV6-2 or TRBV6-3 and TRBJ2-5; D may match TRBD1 or TRBD2 (5 bases each). The CDR3 loop is CASSYSLDTWGQETQYF. CDR3 sequence (DNA): TGTGCCAGCAGTTACTCGCTGGACACCTGGGGGCAAGAGACCCAGTACTTC.